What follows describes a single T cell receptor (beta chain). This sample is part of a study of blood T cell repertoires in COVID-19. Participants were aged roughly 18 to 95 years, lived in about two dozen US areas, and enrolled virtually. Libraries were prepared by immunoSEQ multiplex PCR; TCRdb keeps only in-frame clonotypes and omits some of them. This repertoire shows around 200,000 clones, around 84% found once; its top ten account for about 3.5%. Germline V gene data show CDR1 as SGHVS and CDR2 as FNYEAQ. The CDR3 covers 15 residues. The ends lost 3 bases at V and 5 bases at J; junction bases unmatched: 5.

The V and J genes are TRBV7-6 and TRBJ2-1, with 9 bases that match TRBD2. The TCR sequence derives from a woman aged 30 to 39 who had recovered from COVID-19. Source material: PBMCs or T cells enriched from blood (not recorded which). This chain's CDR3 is CASSLSTSGHNEQFF. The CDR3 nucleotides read TGTGCCAGCAGCTTGAGCACTAGCGGGCACAATGAGCAGTTCTTC.